This T cell receptor beta chain comes out of a study of T cell responses to AZD1222 COVID-19 vaccine. The repertoire was sequenced with immunoSEQ multiplex PCR; TCRdb's copy has only in-frame clones and lacks some. The data hold fewer than 150,000 clones, with just over 85% observed a single time. The TCR sequence derives from an adult who received the AZD1222 COVID-19 vaccine. Source: peripheral blood, taken 28 days after the second AZD1222 dose.

CDR3: CASSQTRPGGSYTF. In nucleotides, the CDR3 is TGTGCCAGCAGCCAAACACGGCCAGGGGGCAGCTACACCTTC. This chain links TRBV3-1 (or the pseudogene TRBV3-2) with TRBJ1-2; TRBD1 agrees at 8 bases. Trimming removed 2 bases from V and 9 bases from J; junction bases left unmatched: 8. CDR3 length equals 14 residues. The germline gives CDR1 LGHDT, CDR2 YNNKEL (reference sequence).